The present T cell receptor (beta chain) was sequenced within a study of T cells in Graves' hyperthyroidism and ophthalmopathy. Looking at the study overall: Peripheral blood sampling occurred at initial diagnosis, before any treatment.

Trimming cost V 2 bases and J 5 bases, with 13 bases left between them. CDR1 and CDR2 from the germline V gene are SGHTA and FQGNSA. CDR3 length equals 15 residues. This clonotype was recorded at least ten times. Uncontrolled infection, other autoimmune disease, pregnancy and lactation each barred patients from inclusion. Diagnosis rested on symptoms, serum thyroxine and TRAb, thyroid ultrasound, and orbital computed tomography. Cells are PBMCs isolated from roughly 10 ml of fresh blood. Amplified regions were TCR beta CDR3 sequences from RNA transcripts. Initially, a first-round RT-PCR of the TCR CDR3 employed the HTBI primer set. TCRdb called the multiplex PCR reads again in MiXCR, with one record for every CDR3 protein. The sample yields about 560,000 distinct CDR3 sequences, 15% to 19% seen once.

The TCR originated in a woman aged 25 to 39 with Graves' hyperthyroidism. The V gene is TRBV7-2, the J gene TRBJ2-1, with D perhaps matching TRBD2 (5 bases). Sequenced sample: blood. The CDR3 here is CASSLPRGGHNEQFF. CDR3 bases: TGTGCCAGCAGCTTACCACGCGGAGGTCACAATGAGCAGTTCTTC.